Listed below are T cell receptor beta chains from one sample, sequenced in a study of cytomegalovirus exposure and HLA in healthy donors. Profiling relied on immunoSEQ multiplex PCR, and the TCRdb table lists in-frame clones only, not all of them. The table includes about 190,000 clones, roughly 77% detected once. The sequenced sample was PBMCs. The receptors here all came from a woman in her fifties or sixties in good health and CMV-seronegative. Each CDR3 is given with its conserved first and last residue. A D gene is named only where the DNA matches it firmly. Only part of the rows carry a size: once, few, many, or a class if the clone is expanded.

TRBJ1-4	TRBD1	TRBV4-3	few	CASSRDRIFEKLFF	TGCGCCAGCAGCCGGGACAGGATATTTGAAAAACTGTTTTTT
TRBJ1-4	TRBD1	TRBV7-2	NA	CASSLSQHGQGAGEKLFF	TGTGCCAGCAGCTTATCTCAACATGGACAGGGGGCGGGAGAAAAACTGTTTTTT
TRBJ2-7	TRBD1	TRBV6-5	NA	CASSSTGTGIYEQYF	TGTGCCAGCAGTTCCACCGGGACAGGGATATACGAGCAGTACTTC
TRBJ1-5	TRBD1	TRBV5-1	NA	CASSSTGGNQPQHF	TGCGCCAGCAGCTCCACAGGGGGCAATCAGCCCCAGCATTTT
TRBJ1-1	NA	TRBV6-1	NA	CASRDRGGGNTEAFF	TGTGCCAGCAGAGACCGGGGGGGAGGGAACACTGAAGCTTTCTTT
TRBJ2-3	TRBD1	TRBV4-1	NA	CASSQDPIESGTGGMGDTQYF	TGCGCCAGCAGCCAAGATCCCATCGAATCCGGGACAGGGGGAATGGGGGATACGCAGTATTTT
TRBJ1-4	NA	TRBV6-5	NA	CASSQGMANEKLFF	TGTGCCAGCAGCCAGGGGATGGCTAATGAAAAACTGTTTTTT
TRBJ1-1	NA	TRBV7-2	NA	CASRRVTGGAEAFF	TGTGCCAGCAGACGCGTGACGGGGGGGGCTGAAGCTTTCTTT
TRBJ2-1	NA	TRBV27	NA	CASSARLNEQFF	TGTGCCAGCAGTGCCCGACTGAATGAGCAGTTCTTC
TRBJ2-3	NA	TRBV28	NA	CASIATSTDTQYF	TGTGCCAGCATAGCTACTAGCACAGATACGCAGTATTTT
TRBJ1-2	NA	TRBV5-1	NA	CASSLEAGNPGYTF	TGCGCCAGCAGCTTGGAGGCAGGGAATCCGGGCTACACCTTC
TRBJ2-7	TRBD1	TRBV5-1	NA	CASSLPGQNYEQYF	TGCGCCAGCAGCTTGCCGGGACAGAACTACGAGCAGTACTTC
TRBJ2-1	NA	TRBV25-1	NA	CASSESKRGYNEQFF	TGTGCCAGCAGTGAATCTAAAAGGGGCTACAATGAGCAGTTCTTC
TRBJ2-1	TRBD2	TRBV29-1	once	CSAGTSGRANEQFF	TGCAGCGCTGGGACTAGCGGGAGGGCCAATGAGCAGTTCTTC
TRBJ2-5	NA	TRBV28	NA	CASNPPAGQETQYF	TGTGCCAGCAATCCCCCCGCAGGCCAAGAGACCCAGTACTTC
TRBJ2-5	TRBD2	TRBV7-2	NA	CASSRDYLGKETQYF	TGTGCCAGCAGCCGGGACTATTTGGGAAAAGAGACCCAGTACTTC
TRBJ1-4	NA	TRBV9	once	CASSVGGGRAEKLFF	TGTGCCAGCAGCGTAGGAGGAGGACGCGCGGAAAAACTGTTTTTT
TRBJ2-7	NA	TRBV21-1	few	CASSKGRLKEQYF	TGTGCCAGCAGCAAAGGGCGACTAAAAGAGCAGTACTTC
TRBJ1-4	NA	TRBV4-1	NA	CASTTIGGVDEKLFF	TGCGCCAGCACCACCATCGGGGGTGTCGATGAAAAACTGTTTTTT
TRBJ2-7	NA	TRBV21-1	NA	CASSEPHTNRDSYEQYF	TGTGCCAGCAGCGAACCTCACACCAACAGGGACTCCTACGAGCAGTACTTC
TRBJ2-4	TRBD1	TRBV12-5	NA	CASGLGQGYTKNIQYF	TGTGCTAGTGGTTTGGGACAGGGTTATACCAAAAACATTCAGTACTTC
TRBJ1-2	TRBD1	TRBV2	few	CASSEGQGWGYTF	TGTGCCAGCAGTGAAGGACAGGGCTGGGGCTACACCTTC
TRBJ2-1	TRBD2	TRBV5-8	once	CASSLYVAGGNEQFF	TGTGCCAGCAGCTTGTACGTAGCGGGAGGGAATGAGCAGTTCTTC
TRBJ1-1	NA	TRBV7-6	NA	CASSTRGLTTEAFF	TGTGCCAGCAGCACCCGCGGGTTGACCACTGAAGCTTTCTTT
TRBJ2-7	TRBD1	TRBV7-9	NA	CASSYNRDRVLSYEQYF	TGTGCCAGCAGCTATAACCGGGACAGGGTTCTCTCCTACGAGCAGTACTTC
TRBJ2-5	TRBD2	TRBV5-4	NA	CATAGGPGETQYF	TGTGCCACCGCGGGGGGGCCGGGAGAGACCCAGTACTTC
TRBJ1-5	TRBD1	TRBV28	NA	CASSYSRGDQPQHF	TGTGCCAGCAGTTACTCCAGGGGGGATCAGCCCCAGCATTTT
TRBJ2-3	TRBD2	TRBV6-6	NA	CASSSLAGGPGDTQYF	TGTGCCAGCAGTTCCCTAGCGGGAGGGCCGGGAGATACGCAGTATTTT
TRBJ2-1	TRBD2	TRBV27	NA	CASSFSGLAISEQFF	TGTGCCAGCAGTTTCTCGGGACTAGCAATCTCTGAGCAGTTCTTC
TRBJ2-7	NA	TRBV5-1	NA	CASSFAATYEQYF	TGCGCCAGCAGCTTTGCGGCTACCTACGAGCAGTACTTC
TRBJ2-1	TRBD1	TRBV7-7	NA	CASSRSDRGHNEQFF	TGTGCTAGCAGTAGATCAGACAGGGGTCACAATGAGCAGTTCTTC
TRBJ2-5	NA	TRBV6-5	NA	CASSRTGLAETQYF	TGTGCCAGCAGCCGCACAGGCTTGGCCGAGACCCAGTACTTC
TRBJ2-3	NA	TRBV5-1	NA	CASSLARVGEDTQYF	TGCGCCAGCAGCTTGGCCCGAGTCGGTGAAGATACGCAGTATTTT
TRBJ2-6	TRBD1	TRBV28	NA	CASSFYRGSGANVLTF	TGTGCCAGCAGTTTTTACAGGGGATCCGGGGCCAACGTCCTGACTTTC
TRBJ1-1	NA	TRBV11-3	NA	CASSLGRNTEAFF	TGTGCCAGCAGCTTAGGGAGGAACACTGAAGCTTTCTTT
TRBJ2-3	TRBD2	TRBV4-3	NA	CASSQEPSGGFNTQYF	TGCGCCAGCAGCCAAGAGCCTAGCGGGGGTTTTAATACGCAGTATTTT
TRBJ2-1	NA	TRBV19	NA	CASSIRREQFF	TGTGCCAGTAGTATCAGAAGAGAGCAGTTCTTC
TRBJ1-2	NA	TRBV28	NA	CASRQELRHGYTF	TGTGCCAGCAGACAGGAGTTGAGGCATGGCTACACCTTC
TRBJ2-3	NA	TRBV7-2	NA	CASSLDRGTQYF	TGTGCCAGCAGCTTGGACCGGGGTACGCAGTATTTT
TRBJ1-5	NA	TRBV7-6	NA	CASSLSGNQPQHF	TGTGCCAGCAGCTTATCAGGAAATCAGCCCCAGCATTTT
TRBJ1-5	TRBD1	TRBV19	NA	CASRPTGGQSNQPQHF	TGTGCCAGTAGGCCTACAGGGGGCCAGAGCAATCAGCCCCAGCATTTT
TRBJ2-2	NA	TRBV28	NA	CASSFPVTGELFF	TGTGCCAGCAGTTTTCCGGTTACCGGGGAGCTGTTTTTT
TRBJ1-2	TRBD1	TRBV6-1	NA	CASSEALQGIWGYTF	TGTGCCAGCAGTGAAGCCCTACAGGGGATTTGGGGCTACACCTTC
TRBJ1-1	NA	TRBV7-3	NA	CASSLKADTEAFF	TGTGCCAGCAGCTTGAAAGCGGACACTGAAGCTTTCTTT
TRBJ2-1	TRBD1	TRBV7-9	NA	CASFQPDRAHNEQFF	TGTGCCAGTTTCCAACCGGACAGGGCCCACAATGAGCAGTTCTTC
TRBJ1-2	NA	TRBV4-1	NA	CASSQVGKGVGYGYTF	TGCGCCAGCAGCCAAGTGGGGAAGGGGGTGGGCTATGGCTACACCTTC
TRBJ1-1	TRBD1	TRBV11-3	NA	CASSDRGSTFF	TGTGCCAGCAGCGACAGGGGTAGTACTTTCTTT
TRBJ2-3	TRBD1	TRBV19	NA	CASGTGQVSTDTQYF	TGTGCCAGTGGTACTGGACAGGTTAGCACAGATACGCAGTATTTT
TRBJ1-3	NA	TRBV6-6	NA	CASSNRDMEPIYF	TGTGCCAGCAGCAACAGGGATATGGAACCCATATATTTT
TRBJ1-2	TRBD1	TRBV6-5	once	CASSRGNYGYTF	TGTGCCAGCAGCAGGGGGAACTATGGCTACACCTTC